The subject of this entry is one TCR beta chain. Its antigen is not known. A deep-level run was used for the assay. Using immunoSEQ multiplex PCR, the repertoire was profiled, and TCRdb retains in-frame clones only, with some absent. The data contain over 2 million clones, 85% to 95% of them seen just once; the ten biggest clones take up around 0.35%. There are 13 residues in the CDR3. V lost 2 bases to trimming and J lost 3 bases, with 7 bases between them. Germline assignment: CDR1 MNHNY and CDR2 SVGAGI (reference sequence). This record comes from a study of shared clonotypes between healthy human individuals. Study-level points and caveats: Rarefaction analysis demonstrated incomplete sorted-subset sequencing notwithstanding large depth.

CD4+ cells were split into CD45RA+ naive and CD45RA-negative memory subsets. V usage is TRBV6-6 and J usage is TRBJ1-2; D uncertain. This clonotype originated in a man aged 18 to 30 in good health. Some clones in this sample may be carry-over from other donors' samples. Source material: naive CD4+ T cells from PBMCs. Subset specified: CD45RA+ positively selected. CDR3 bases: TGTGCCAGCAGTTACGGGCAGGACTATGGCTACACCTTC. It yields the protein CASSYGQDYGYTF.